The rows below give T cell receptor beta chains drawn from one sample of a study of T cells in Graves' hyperthyroidism and ophthalmopathy. From the multiplex PCR reads, TCRdb called clonotypes with MiXCR, one entry per CDR3 protein. The sample includes approximately 410,000 distinct CDR3 sequences, roughly 15% of them seen just once. Sequencing was performed on blood. These TCRs come from a woman under 30 with Graves' hyperthyroidism. Both conserved end residues are part of each CDR3.

14,TRBV6-2/TRBV6-3,CASSYSTVTGELFF
14,TRBV20-1,CSARVGGANTEAFF
18,TRBV9,CASSVAGGGEGPRDEQFF
13,TRBV10-1,CASSEIRGDTQYF
16,TRBV29-1,CSVEDPLDPIGETQYF
15,TRBV5-1,CASSLSGTGENIQYF
20,TRBV9,CASSPRPADRVENRVYGYTF
14,TRBV10-2,CASSESGARNEQYF
16,TRBV29-1,CSVEPVDRSSYNEQYF
16,TRBV11-2,CASSLYSAANTGELFF
14,TRBV6-2/TRBV6-3,CASSYVTRSQPQHF
14,TRBV12-3/TRBV12-4,CASSLHNNADTQYF
16,TRBV28,CASSLSPRGRRQPQHF
13,TRBV9,CASSKLDTYEQYF
15,TRBV7-2,CASSLASGSHNEQFF
13,TRBV20-1,CSARDLSSGEQYF
13,TRBV28,CASSFREVYEQYF
14,TRBV20-1,CSAPHRGRNQPQHF
11,TRBV28,CATDSQETQYF
13,TRBV28,CASRRTGGNEQFF
14,TRBV3-1,CASSLSSGSNEQFF
15,TRBV6-1,CATAPSSQNTGELFF
14,TRBV11-2,CASSLERVTGELFF
14,TRBV6-5,CASSYSGRGDTQYF
16,TRBV9,CASSVSPGQNTGELFF
15,TRBV10-1,CASSESAANTDTQYF
15,TRBV28,CASSQETGTNEKLFF
15,TRBV6-2/TRBV6-3,CASSQDRSSYNEQFF
16,TRBV25-1,CASSETGTGSPYEQYF